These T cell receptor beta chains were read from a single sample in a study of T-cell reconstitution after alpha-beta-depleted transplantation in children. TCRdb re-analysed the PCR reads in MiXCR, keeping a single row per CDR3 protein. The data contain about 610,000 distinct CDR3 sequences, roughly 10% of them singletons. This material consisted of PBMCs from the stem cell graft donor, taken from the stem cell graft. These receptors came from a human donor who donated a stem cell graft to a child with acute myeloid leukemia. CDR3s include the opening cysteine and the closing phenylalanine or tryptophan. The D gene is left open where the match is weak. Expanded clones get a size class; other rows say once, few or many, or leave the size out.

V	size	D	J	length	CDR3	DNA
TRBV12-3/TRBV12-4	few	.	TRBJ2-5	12	CASSLEFGTQYF	TGTGCCAGCAGTTTAGAGTTTGGGACCCAGTACTTC
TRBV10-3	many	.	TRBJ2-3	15	CATRSRELGTDTQYF	TGTGCCACGAGGAGCAGGGAGCTTGGCACAGATACGCAGTATTTT
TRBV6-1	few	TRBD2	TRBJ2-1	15	CASSERAGVGNEQFF	TGTGCCAGCAGTGAGAGGGCGGGAGTGGGGAATGAGCAGTTCTTC
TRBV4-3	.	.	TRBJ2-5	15	CASSQDTGTWQTQYF	TGCGCCAGCAGCCAAGATACAGGGACCTGGCAGACCCAGTACTTC
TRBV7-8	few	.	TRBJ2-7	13	CASSTRTGGEQYF	TGTGCCAGCAGCACTAGGACCGGGGGCGAGCAGTACTTC
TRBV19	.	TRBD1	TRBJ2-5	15	CASSPWTGSQETQYF	TGTGCCAGTAGTCCCTGGACAGGGTCGCAAGAGACCCAGTACTTC
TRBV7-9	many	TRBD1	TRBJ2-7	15	CASSFQGTGPYEQYF	TGTGCCAGCAGCTTTCAAGGGACAGGGCCCTACGAGCAGTACTTC
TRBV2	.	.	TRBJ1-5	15	CASSGGRDGNQPQHF	TGTGCCAGCAGTGGGGGACGGGATGGCAATCAGCCCCAGCATTTT
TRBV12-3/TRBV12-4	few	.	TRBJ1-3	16	CASMERGRYSGNTIYF	TGTGCCAGCATGGAGAGGGGCCGATACTCTGGAAACACCATATATTTT
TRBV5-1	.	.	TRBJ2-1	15	CASSLALNPYNEQFF	TGCGCCAGCAGCTTGGCCTTGAACCCCTACAATGAGCAGTTCTTC
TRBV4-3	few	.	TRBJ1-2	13	CASRMKPGWGYTF	TGCGCCAGCAGAATGAAGCCAGGGTGGGGCTACACCTTC
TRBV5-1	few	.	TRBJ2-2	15	CASSLATANTGELFF	TGCGCCAGCAGCTTGGCTACAGCGAACACCGGGGAGCTGTTTTTT
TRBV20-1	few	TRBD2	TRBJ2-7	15	CSARDVGGSSYEQYF	TGCAGTGCTAGAGACGTGGGAGGGAGCTCCTACGAGCAGTACTTC